This is a list of T cell receptor beta chains from one sample in a study of T cells of healthy individuals. TCRdb re-called the 5' RACE reads through MiXCR, storing one row per CDR3 protein. The top ten clones hold approximately 6% of a sample with around 98,000 distinct CDR3 sequences, approximately 16% of them seen once. These receptors all come from a human donor in good health. Both conserved end residues are part of each CDR3. D genes are given only for firm matches. Expanded clones get a size class; other rows say once, few or many, or leave the size out.

cdr3_length,v_call,clone_size,j_call,d_call,cdr3_aa,cdr3_nt
16,TRBV12-3/TRBV12-4,many,TRBJ1-4,TRBD1,CASSRYRGATNEKLFF,TGTGCCAGCAGTCGGTACAGGGGGGCAACTAATGAAAAACTGTTTTTT
16,TRBV7-3,NA,TRBJ2-3,TRBD2,CASSFSSGGSTDTQYF,TGTGCCAGCAGCTTTTCTAGCGGGGGGAGCACAGATACGCAGTATTTT
17,TRBV6-5,NA,TRBJ2-1,NA,CACSRRGGQTSYNEQFF,TGTGCCTGCAGTCGCAGGGGGGGGCAGACCTCCTACAATGAGCAGTTCTTC
20,TRBV6-2/TRBV6-3,NA,TRBJ2-7,TRBD1,CASSYASRTGGPVGSYEQYF,TGTGCCAGCAGTTACGCCTCCCGGACAGGGGGTCCTGTTGGGTCCTACGAGCAGTACTTC
13,TRBV2,few,TRBJ2-3,NA,CASRRDLTDTQYF,TGTGCCAGCAGAAGGGACCTCACAGATACGCAGTATTTT
14,TRBV20-1,NA,TRBJ1-5,NA,CSARETGYGQPQHF,TGCAGTGCTAGGGAAACAGGGTACGGTCAGCCCCAGCATTTT
13,TRBV29-1,few,TRBJ1-1,NA,CSVEDLIRPEAFF,TGCAGCGTTGAAGATCTTATAAGACCCGAAGCTTTCTTT
15,TRBV6-1,few,TRBJ2-1,NA,CASSFDGGSYNEQFF,TGTGCCAGCAGTTTCGACGGGGGCTCCTACAATGAGCAGTTCTTC
14,TRBV10-3,many,TRBJ1-1,NA,CAIRGPGGGAEAFF,TGTGCCATCAGAGGCCCAGGAGGAGGGGCTGAAGCTTTCTTT
15,TRBV7-3,NA,TRBJ2-1,TRBD2,CASSLLAATYNEQFF,TGTGCCAGCAGCTTACTAGCGGCGACCTACAATGAGCAGTTCTTC
15,TRBV7-2,few,TRBJ2-1,NA,CASRLSFGPYNEQFF,TGTGCCAGCAGACTCTCATTCGGACCCTACAATGAGCAGTTCTTC
14,TRBV7-2,NA,TRBJ1-4,NA,CASSHSAGKEKLFF,TGTGCCAGCAGCCATTCAGCAGGGAAAGAAAAACTGTTTTTT
15,TRBV28,many,TRBJ2-5,NA,CASSSSGTIQETQYF,TGTGCCAGCAGCTCCTCCGGGACAATTCAAGAGACCCAGTACTTC
13,TRBV19,few,TRBJ2-7,NA,CASSISLGYEQYF,TGTGCCAGTAGTATCAGTCTGGGCTACGAGCAGTACTTC
14,TRBV27,many,TRBJ1-4,NA,CASSLVGGNEKLFF,TGTGCCAGCAGTTTAGTAGGGGGTAATGAAAAACTGTTTTTT
16,TRBV11-1,NA,TRBJ2-5,TRBD2,CASSLVRAGGQETQYF,TGTGCCAGCAGCTTAGTAAGAGCGGGGGGCCAAGAGACCCAGTACTTC
15,TRBV27,NA,TRBJ1-2,NA,CASSFQGKGGYGYTF,TGTGCCAGCAGTTTCCAAGGGAAGGGGGGCTATGGCTACACCTTC
14,TRBV7-9,NA,TRBJ2-3,NA,CASSLSRSTDTQYF,TGTGCCAGCAGCTTATCGAGATCCACAGATACGCAGTATTTT
12,TRBV2,NA,TRBJ2-2,NA,CASSEAGWELFF,TGTGCCAGCAGTGAAGCAGGGTGGGAGCTGTTTTTT
15,TRBV7-6,NA,TRBJ2-7,NA,CASSFPRDGYYEQYF,TGTGCCAGCAGCTTTCCCCGGGACGGGTACTACGAGCAGTACTTC
18,TRBV27,NA,TRBJ2-6,TRBD2,CASSPVGGGIAGANVLTF,TGTGCCAGCAGCCCGGTGGGGGGGGGAATTGCTGGGGCCAACGTCCTGACTTTC
15,TRBV6-5,few,TRBJ2-5,NA,CASSYGASAGETQYF,TGTGCCAGCAGTTACGGAGCTAGTGCGGGAGAGACCCAGTACTTC
16,TRBV27,few,TRBJ2-5,TRBD2,CASSPRLAGGKETQYF,TGTGCCAGCAGTCCCAGACTAGCGGGGGGCAAAGAGACCCAGTACTTC
13,TRBV2,few,TRBJ2-5,NA,CASSVGPGVTQYF,TGTGCCAGCAGTGTGGGCCCTGGGGTGACCCAGTACTTC
16,TRBV4-3,many,TRBJ1-2,TRBD1,CASSQDYSIRTGQYTF,TGCGCCAGCAGCCAAGATTACTCGATTAGGACAGGGCAATACACCTTC
18,TRBV5-6,NA,TRBJ2-7,NA,CASSLYDQMDRISYEQYF,TGTGCCAGCAGCTTATATGATCAAATGGACAGAATCTCCTACGAGCAGTACTTC
14,TRBV12-3/TRBV12-4,few,TRBJ1-3,NA,CASSDYDRGNTIYF,TGTGCCAGCAGTGACTACGACAGGGGAAACACCATATATTTT
11,TRBV7-2,few,TRBJ1-1,NA,CASSLIPEAFF,TGTGCCAGCAGCTTAATCCCTGAAGCTTTCTTT
15,TRBV7-8,few,TRBJ1-3,NA,CASSLRQDAGNTIYF,TGTGCCAGCAGCTTACGGCAGGATGCCGGAAACACCATATATTTT
14,TRBV28,few,TRBJ2-3,TRBD1,CASRLTGEADTQYF,TGTGCCAGCAGGCTGACAGGGGAGGCAGATACGCAGTATTTT
14,TRBV29-1,many,TRBJ2-7,TRBD1,CSVCTGQGFQEQYF,TGCAGCGTTTGTACAGGACAGGGGTTTCAGGAGCAGTACTTC
14,TRBV15,few,TRBJ1-1,NA,CATSRGPSNTEAFF,TGTGCCACCAGCAGAGGTCCATCCAACACTGAAGCTTTCTTT
14,TRBV5-1,NA,TRBJ2-7,TRBD1,CASSLYRGSYEQYF,TGCGCCAGCAGCTTGTACAGGGGTTCCTACGAGCAGTACTTC
14,TRBV13,few,TRBJ1-2,NA,CASSYPEGNYGYTF,TGTGCCAGCAGCTACCCGGAGGGGAACTATGGCTACACCTTC
13,TRBV20-1,NA,TRBJ2-3,TRBD2,CSALAGDTDTQYF,TGCAGTGCGCTAGCGGGAGACACAGATACGCAGTATTTT
13,TRBV29-1,many,TRBJ1-2,NA,CSVGAGANYGYTF,TGCAGCGTTGGCGCAGGGGCTAACTATGGCTACACCTTC
14,TRBV11-2,many,TRBJ2-1,TRBD2,CASSPSGPYNEQFF,TGTGCCAGCAGTCCTAGCGGGCCTTACAATGAGCAGTTCTTC